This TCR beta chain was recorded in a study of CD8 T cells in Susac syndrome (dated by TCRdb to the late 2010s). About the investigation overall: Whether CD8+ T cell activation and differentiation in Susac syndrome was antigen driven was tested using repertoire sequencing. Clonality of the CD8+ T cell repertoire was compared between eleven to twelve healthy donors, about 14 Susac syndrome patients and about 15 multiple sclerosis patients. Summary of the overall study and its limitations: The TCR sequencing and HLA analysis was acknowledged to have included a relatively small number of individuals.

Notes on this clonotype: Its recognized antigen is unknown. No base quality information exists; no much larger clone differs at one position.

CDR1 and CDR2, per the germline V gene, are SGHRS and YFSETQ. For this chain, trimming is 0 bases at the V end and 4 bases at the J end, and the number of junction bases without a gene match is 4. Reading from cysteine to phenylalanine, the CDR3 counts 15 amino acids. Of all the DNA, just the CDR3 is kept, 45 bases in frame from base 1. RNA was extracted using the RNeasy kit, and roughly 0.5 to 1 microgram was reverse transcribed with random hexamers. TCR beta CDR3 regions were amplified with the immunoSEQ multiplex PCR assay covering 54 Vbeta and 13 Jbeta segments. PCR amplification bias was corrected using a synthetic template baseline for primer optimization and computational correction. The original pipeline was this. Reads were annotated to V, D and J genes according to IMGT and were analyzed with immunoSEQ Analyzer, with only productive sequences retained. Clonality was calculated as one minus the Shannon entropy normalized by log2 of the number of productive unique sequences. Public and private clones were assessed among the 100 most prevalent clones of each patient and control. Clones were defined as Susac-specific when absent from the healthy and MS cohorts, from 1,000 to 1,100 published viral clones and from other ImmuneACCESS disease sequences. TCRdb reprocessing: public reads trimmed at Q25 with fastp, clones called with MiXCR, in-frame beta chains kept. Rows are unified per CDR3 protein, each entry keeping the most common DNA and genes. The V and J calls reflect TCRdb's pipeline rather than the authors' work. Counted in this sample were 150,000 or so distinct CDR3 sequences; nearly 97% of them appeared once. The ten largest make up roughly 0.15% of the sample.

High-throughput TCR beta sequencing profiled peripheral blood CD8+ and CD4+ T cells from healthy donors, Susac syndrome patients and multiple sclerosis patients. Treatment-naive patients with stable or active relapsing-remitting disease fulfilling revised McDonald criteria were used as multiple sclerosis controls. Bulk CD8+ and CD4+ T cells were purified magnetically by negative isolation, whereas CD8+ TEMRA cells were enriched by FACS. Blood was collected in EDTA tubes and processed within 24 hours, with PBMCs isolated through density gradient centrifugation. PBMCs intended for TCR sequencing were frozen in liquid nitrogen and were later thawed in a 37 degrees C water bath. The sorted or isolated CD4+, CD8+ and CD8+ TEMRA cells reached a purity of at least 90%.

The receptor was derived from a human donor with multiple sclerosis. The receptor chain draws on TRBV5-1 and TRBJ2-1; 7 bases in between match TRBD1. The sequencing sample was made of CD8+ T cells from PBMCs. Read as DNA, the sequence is TGCGCCAGCAGCTTGGTCAGGGGACAGTACAATGAGCAGTTCTTC. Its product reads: CASSLVRGQYNEQFF.